This entry describes one T cell receptor (beta chain). The target antigen is unknown. This record comes from a study of blood T cells in healthy people across ages. Study-wide results and caveats: It was not known whether donors were CMV positive (a possible confounder of expanded clonotype changes). A roughly linear fall in TCR beta diversity per million T cells was seen with increasing age.

A J-beta primer mix and a sample-barcoded 5' primer were used in a second PCR of roughly 7 to 12 cycles. TCRdb fed the 5' RACE reads into MiXCR, producing one record per CDR3 protein. The sample lists around 750,000 distinct CDR3 sequences; approximately 53% were seen once. The sequenced sample consisted of blood. The clonotype was recovered from a man older than 75 in good health.

The CDR3 DNA reads as TGTGCCAGCAGCGTAGGGTCAGGTCCATCCTCCTACGAGCAGTACTTC. Translated, it gives CASSVGSGPSSYEQYF. The V gene is TRBV9, the J gene TRBJ2-7; D remains unclear. This CDR3 comprises 16 residues. Trimming took 0 bases from V and 0 from J, leaving 13 bases between them. Germline V lookup: CDR1 SGDLS, CDR2 YYNGEE.